This T cell receptor (beta chain) was retrieved from a study of human T cells and chemical hapten exposure. Study overall: Patch testing placed 0.01% DPC on the upper back, with readings at 6 days.

Time point specified: pre-sensitization, week 0. Treatment in this sample: therapeutic diphenylcyclopropenone sensitization with weekly scalp DPC. Study outcomes and limitations: Each of the donors had alopecia, so their immune responses may not resemble those of healthy people.

TCRdb reprocessed the RACE reads with MiXCR, giving one entry per CDR3 protein. The sample comprises some 250,000 distinct CDR3 sequences, approximately 8% of which are singletons, and around 1.2% rests with the top ten. This clonotype was recorded at least ten times. Its target is unknown. This CDR3 is built from 15 residues. The ends were cut back, 2 bases at V and 5 bases at J, with 15 bases in the middle. Looked up from germline, CDR1 is SEHNR and CDR2 is FQNEAQ (reference sequence). Specimen: whole blood, collected in connection with sensitization to the hapten diphenylcyclopropenone (DPC). The chain couples TRBV7-9 to TRBJ1-2; D call uncertain. This receptor was taken from a young man with alopecia areata. Some clones in this sample may be carry-over from other donors' samples. The CDR3 loop is CASSLSEVLFYGYTF. DNA for the CDR3: TGTGCCAGCAGCTTATCCGAGGTCTTATTTTATGGCTACACCTTC.